This TCR beta chain was sequenced for a study of tumor and adjacent non-tumor tissue in lung cancer. As for the study in general: The cohort had roughly 12 adenocarcinoma, 2 squamous cell and 1 small cell patients. Around 4 million productive TCRbeta reads were obtained per sample on average.

TCRbeta libraries were built with three rounds of nested PCR, modified from ARM-PCR. TCRdb used MiXCR to reprocess the multiplex PCR reads, holding one entry per CDR3 protein. The profile shows 60,000 to 90,000 distinct CDR3 sequences, roughly 70% of them singletons. This CDR3 contains 14 residues. Per the germline V gene, CDR1 is DFQATT and CDR2 is SNEGSKA (reference sequence). This sample's RNA came from whole unsorted tissue. This non-tumor lung sample came from over 3 cm beyond the tumor edge. This clonotype was counted only a few times. Its antigen is as yet unknown. An end of the junction does not agree with germline; a read error may underlie this. The study's findings and limits: Tumor TCR diversity, when higher, was linked to shorter survival. Top 100 clones took a larger repertoire share in normal lung.

The material sequenced was distant non-tumor lung tissue. The receptor's source is a woman aged 45-59 years with non-small cell lung cancer. The chain uses TRBV20-1 and TRBJ2-5; D remains unclear. The CDR3: CSARDPLLEETQCF. The CDR3 DNA follows: TGCAGTGCTAGAGATCCCTTGTTGGAAGAGACCCAGTGCTTC.